What follows are 14 T cell receptor beta chains derived from one specimen sequenced in a study of cytomegalovirus exposure and HLA in healthy donors. PCR used 60 Vbeta primers and 13 Jbeta primers. TCRdb's table, derived via immunoSEQ multiplex PCR, lists solely in-frame clones and lacks some. The data contain 110,000 or so clones, under 85% of them singletons. The specimen was PBMCs. These receptor sequences come from a man in his thirties or forties in good health and CMV-seronegative.

The J gene is TRBJ1-4, the V gene TRBV11-2; 7 bases map to TRBD1. With V trimmed by 3 bases and J by 8 bases, 9 bases remained unmatched. The CDR3 runs to 15 residues. Germline V CDR1 and CDR2: SGHAT, FQNNGV. CDR3 sequence reads: CASSFPDRVGEKLFF. CDR3 bases: TGTGCCAGCAGCTTCCCCGACAGGGTTGGAGAAAAACTGTTTTTT.

This chain joins TRBV6-5 and TRBJ1-1; tentative D call: TRBD1 (5 bases). Germline V gene lookup returns CDR1 MNHEY and CDR2 SVGAGI. V was trimmed by 0 bases and J by 0 bases, leaving 11 bases between them. The CDR3 length is 16 residues. CDR3 sequence reads: CASSYSIQGLNTEAFF. The CDR3 DNA reads TGTGCCAGCAGTTACTCGATTCAGGGTCTGAACACTGAAGCTTTCTTT.

The chain links TRBV4-3 to TRBJ2-5; TRBD1 matches 8 bases. With V trimmed by 5 bases and J by 4 bases, 9 bases remained unmatched. The CDR3 has 15 amino acids. Germline assignment: CDR1 LGHNA and CDR2 YSLEER. Here the CDR3 DNA reads TGCGCCAGCAGCGACGGGCAGGGGGCGCGAGAGACCCAGTACTTC. This gives the protein CASSDGQGARETQYF.

This clone was recorded only once. The V gene is TRBV28, the J gene TRBJ2-7; TRBD2 matches 7 bases. Trimming removed 2 bases from V and 4 bases from J; junction bases left unmatched: 5. Germline loops: CDR1 MDHEN, CDR2 SYDVKM. The CDR3 totals 14 residues. The CDR3 region is CASSLRASGYEQYF. The CDR3 coding sequence is TGTGCCAGCAGTTTAAGGGCTAGCGGTTACGAGCAGTACTTC. Drawing the rest from reference TRBV28 and TRBJ2-7, the complete variable domain is DVKVTQSSRYLVKRTGEKVFLECVQDMDHENMFWYRQDPGLGLRLIYFSYDVKMKEKGDIPEGYSVSREKKERFSLILESASTNQTSMYLCASSLRASGYEQYFGPGTRLTVT.

This clone was counted a single time. This sequence joins TRBV28 and TRBJ2-2, with 16 bases lining up with TRBD2. Germline loops: CDR1 MDHEN, CDR2 SYDVKM. The trim removed 2 bases at V and 5 bases at J, leaving 8 bases unmatched. This CDR3 contains 19 residues. CDR3 in DNA: TGTGCCAGCAGTTTACTACCCGGGACTAGCGGGAGGGTGACCGGGGAGCTGTTTTTT. Protein product: CASSLLPGTSGRVTGELFF.

The V gene is TRBV29-1, the J gene TRBJ2-3, with 10 bases aligning to TRBD1. This CDR3 is 20 amino acids long. V was pared by 4 bases and J by 1 base, with 20 bases of the junction left unmatched. Per germline, CDR1 SQVTM and CDR2 ANQGSEA. The CDR3 protein is CSVAYFESIRDRGGTDTQYF. The CDR3 nucleotides are TGCAGCGTTGCCTACTTTGAGTCGATTCGGGACAGGGGCGGCACAGATACGCAGTATTTT.

This chain connects TRBV29-1 to TRBJ2-3, with TRBD1 identical over 10 bases. Trimming cost V 8 bases and J 2 bases; bases outside gene matches: 7. The CDR3 has 14 amino acids. In germline, CDR1 is SQVTM, CDR2 ANQGSEA. CDR3 nucleotide sequence: TGCAGCACCGGGACAGGGGAGGTCACAGATACGCAGTATTTT. This sequence encodes CSTGTGEVTDTQYF.

The chain recombines TRBV2 with TRBJ1-5; D perhaps matches TRBD1 (6 bases). The V gene lost 0 bases and the J gene lost 4 bases, with 16 bases spanning the gap. Germline V CDR1 and CDR2: SNHLY, FYNNEI. The length of the CDR3 is 17 residues. CDR3: CASSEARRYQGNQPQHF. CDR3 nucleotides: TGTGCCAGCAGTGAAGCGCGTCGGTACCAGGGGAATCAGCCCCAGCATTTT.

This clone was observed a handful of times. This chain connects TRBV6-5 to TRBJ2-5; D is unclear. The germline V and J ends were trimmed by 2 bases and 5 bases, with 9 bases remaining between them. This CDR3 has 13 residues. In germline, CDR1 is MNHEY, CDR2 SVGAGI. The CDR3 DNA follows: TGTGCCAGCAGTTACGCGTTCAGGGAGACCCAGTACTTC. This codes for CASSYAFRETQYF.

The chain links TRBV7-8 to TRBJ2-7; 12 bases align to TRBD2. The ends lost 4 bases at V and 8 bases at J; junction bases unmatched: 9. There are 15 residues in the CDR3. From germline, CDR1 is SGHVS and CDR2 FQNEAQ. For the CDR3, the DNA is TGTGCCAGCAGCTCGCTCCTAGCGGGGGGGCCGCAGCAGTACTTC. Encoded protein: CASSSLLAGGPQQYF.

CDR3 amino acids: CASSFQPAGGGFNQPQHF. The CDR3 region has the DNA TGTGCCAGCAGCTTCCAACCGGCAGGTGGGGGGTTCAATCAGCCCCAGCATTTT. The chain has TRBV5-4 and TRBJ1-5; D is possibly TRBD1 (5 bases). The CDR3 consists of 18 residues. Germline assignment: CDR1 SGHNT and CDR2 YYREEE (reference sequence). The V end was cut by 2 bases, the J end by 3 bases, with 21 bases between.

The chain couples TRBV5-5 to TRBJ1-3; TRBD1 matches at 10 bases. V dropped 1 base and J dropped 2; count of bases not matched to a gene: 3. CDR3 length equals 16 residues. Germline loops: CDR1 SGHKS, CDR2 YYEKEE (reference sequence). CDR3 in amino acids: CASSLSGQGAGNTIYF. The CDR3 bases are TGTGCCAGCAGCTTGTCTGGACAGGGGGCTGGAAACACCATATATTTT.

The chain links TRBV7-2 to TRBJ1-5, with D maybe TRBD1 (5 bases). The CDR3 length is 13 residues. V was clipped by 2 bases and J by 7 bases, with 9 bases between them. Germline CDR1 is SGHTA and CDR2 is FQGNSA. The CDR3 bases are TGTGCCAGCAGCTTAAAGGGGTGGCAGCCCCAGCATTTT. This gives the protein CASSLKGWQPQHF. Based on the CDR3 plus reference TRBV7-2 and TRBJ1-5, the full variable domain is GAGVSQSPSNKVTEKGKDVELRCDPISGHTALYWYRQSLGQGLEFLIYFQGNSAPDKSGLPSDRFSAERTGGSVSTLTIQRTQQEDSAVYLCASSLKGWQPQHFGDGTRLSIL.

The rearrangement joins TRBV18 to TRBJ2-7, with 7 positions matching TRBD1. Germline V lookup: CDR1 KGHSH, CDR2 LQKENI. V lost 3 bases to trimming and J lost 5 bases; unmatched junction nucleotides: 10. The CDR3 consists of 15 residues. CDR3 DNA: TGTGCCAGCTCACCCCTAGGACAGGTACGGAACGAGCAGTACTTC. It codes for CASSPLGQVRNEQYF.